The source of this TCR beta chain is a study of shared clonotypes between healthy human individuals. Unmatched junction bases numbered 15, after V lost 7 bases and J lost 4 bases. Germline V gene lookup returns CDR1 MNHEY and CDR2 SMNVEV (reference sequence). The CDR3 runs to 19 residues. Execution of the assay was at deep level. The authors ran unsorted PBMC replicate PCRs on around 320 ng DNA, about 30,000 T cell genomes. Here immunoSEQ multiplex PCR was the method, and the copy in TCRdb shows in-frame clones only, minus some. The data contain about 490,000 clones, approximately 80% of them singletons. Adult Caucasians living in Nashville, Tennessee made up all of the donors.

The receptor was derived from a woman in her thirties or forties in good health. Some clones in this sample may be carry-over from other donors' samples. Sequenced: PBMCs. The rearrangement joins TRBV27 to TRBJ2-3, with 15 bases fitting TRBD2. The CDR3 region is CASNPPGLAGGGRPDTQYF. The CDR3 DNA follows: TGTGCCAGCAATCCACCGGGACTAGCGGGAGGAGGTCGACCAGATACGCAGTATTTT.